One and the same sample provided the 10 T cell receptor beta chains below, sequenced in a study of blood T cells in healthy people across ages. Alongside a J-beta primer mix, a sample-barcoded 5' primer served in a second PCR lasting roughly 7 to 11 cycles. TCRdb ran MiXCR on the 5' RACE reads and lists one entry per CDR3 protein. The data show 650,000 to 1,000,000 distinct CDR3 sequences, 36% seen once. Sequencing used blood. These receptors originate from a man in his late teens or twenties in good health.

As regards this clonotype: One end of the junction does not line up with germline, which may come from a read error. This chain connects TRBV9 to TRBJ2-1; tentative D call: TRBD1 (7 bases). This CDR3 has 14 amino acids. CDR1 SGDLS and CDR2 YYNGEE come from the germline V gene. The DNA of the CDR3 is TGTGCCAGCAGCGTAACCCCAGGGGGGAATGTGCAGTTCTTC. Its protein product is CASSVTPGGNVQFF. The whole variable domain, filled in from reference TRBV9 and TRBJ2-1, reads DSGVTQTPKHLITATGQRVTLRCSPRSGDLSVYWYQQSLDQGLQFLIQYYNGEERAKGNILERFSAQQFPDLHSELNLSSLELGDSALYFCASSVTPGGNVQFFGPGTRLTVL.

The chain couples TRBV24-1 to TRBJ1-4; no firm D call. V dropped 5 bases and J dropped 3 bases, with 12 bases sitting between them. Germline V gene data show CDR1 as KGHDR and CDR2 as SFDVKD. The CDR3 sequence is 15 residues long. In DNA, the CDR3 is TGTGCCACCAGTGTTACCTCGGCGGCTAATGAAAAACTGTTTTTT. Translation gives CATSVTSAANEKLFF.

The genes are TRBV18 and TRBJ1-2; no reliable D call. The V end lost 2 bases, the J end lost 0 bases, and 4 bases lay between the germline ends. CDR1 is KGHSH, CDR2 LQKENI, per germline. This CDR3 region has 13 residues. This CDR3 is CASSPVSNYGYTF. The CDR3 nucleotides read TGTGCCAGCTCACCAGTCTCTAACTATGGCTACACCTTC.

This clonotype has ten or more counts. V gene TRBV4-3 combines with J gene TRBJ1-4; 9 bases agree with TRBD1. The ends lost 4 bases at V and 8 bases at J; junction bases unmatched: 5. The CDR3 sequence is 14 residues long. Looked up from germline, CDR1 is LGHNA and CDR2 is YSLEER. This CDR3 reads CASSPNRGLEKLFF. The CDR3 nucleotides read TGCGCCAGCAGCCCAAACAGGGGGCTCGAAAAACTGTTTTTT.

This clonotype was detected only once. The V gene is TRBV6-6, the J gene TRBJ1-2; 7 bases map to TRBD1. The CDR3 runs 14 residues. Germline CDR1 reads MNHNY; CDR2 reads SVGAGI (reference sequence). V dropped 4 bases and J dropped 2; count of bases not matched to a gene: 4. The CDR3 coding sequence is TGTGCCAGCAGTTCACAGGGGCGGAACTATGGCTACACCTTC. This encodes CASSSQGRNYGYTF.

The V and J genes are TRBV12-3 or TRBV12-4 and TRBJ2-1; 13 nucleotides agree with TRBD2. V shed 1 base, J shed 12 bases, and the junction held 9 bases outside the gene matches. This CDR3 is 16 amino acids long. The CDR3 region is CASSLGLAGGYGGQFF. The CDR3 DNA follows: TGTGCCAGCAGTTTAGGACTAGCGGGGGGTTACGGTGGGCAGTTCTTC.

The sample holds a few counts of this clonotype. The genes are TRBV7-6 and TRBJ2-1, with a weak D call TRBD2 (6 bases). The V gene's germline CDR1 is SGHVS and CDR2 FNYEAQ. This CDR3 contains 15 residues. Trimming removed 1 base at V and 6 bases at J, with 13 bases between. The CDR3: CASSLGGTPPNEQFF. CDR3 coding DNA: TGTGCCAGCAGCTTAGGGGGGACTCCGCCCAATGAGCAGTTCTTC.

The chain has TRBV7-8 and TRBJ1-1; TRBD1 aligns across 7 bases. This CDR3 comprises 14 residues. V gave up 2 bases and J gave up 11 bases; unmatched junction bases: 11. The germline V gene has CDR1 SGHVS and CDR2 FQNEAQ. The CDR3 loop is CASSLKRQGGLAFF. DNA for the CDR3: TGTGCCAGCAGCTTAAAGAGACAGGGAGGTTTGGCTTTCTTT.

The chain has TRBV6-5 and TRBJ1-1, with a possible D match to TRBD1 (5 bases). Trimming stripped 6 bases from V and 10 bases from J, with 21 bases between. Germline V CDR1 and CDR2: MNHEY, SVGAGI. The CDR3 consists of 14 residues. CDR3 bases: TGTGCCAGCAGCCGTACCGACAGAGCGACCCGAGCTTTCTTT. Its translation is CASSRTDRATRAFF.

This clonotype was counted ten times or more. This chain uses TRBV5-6 with TRBJ2-7, with D possibly matching TRBD1 (6 bases). V gave up 0 bases and J gave up 7 bases, with 8 bases separating them. The CDR3 contains 12 residues. The germline gives CDR1 SGHDT, CDR2 YYEEEE. The CDR3 loop is CASSLDRVEQYF. CDR3 DNA sequence: TGTGCCAGCAGCTTGGACAGGGTGGAGCAGTACTTC.